Listed here are 18 T cell receptor beta chains from one sample, sequenced in a study of T cell responses to AZD1222 COVID-19 vaccine. Profiling relied on immunoSEQ multiplex PCR, and the TCRdb table lists in-frame clones only, not all of them. The sample consists of 100,000 or so clones, 89% of them appearing once. The material was peripheral blood, obtained 28 days after the second AZD1222 dose. Source of these receptors: an adult who received the AZD1222 COVID-19 vaccine.

The CDR3 here is CASSLAGSSNQPQHF. In DNA, the CDR3 is TGTGCCAGCAGCTTAGCTGGGTCGAGCAATCAGCCCCAGCATTTT. The J gene is TRBJ1-5, the V gene TRBV7-8; no clear D gene. Germline V gives CDR1 SGHVS, CDR2 FQNEAQ. Between the trimmed V and J ends, which lost 0 bases and 1 base, there was a span of 7 bases. The CDR3 totals 15 residues.

The chain joins TRBV28 to TRBJ2-7, with TRBD2 identical over 9 bases. There are 16 residues in the CDR3. CDR1 is MDHEN, CDR2 SYDVKM, per germline. J lost 3 bases, V lost 3 bases, and 9 bases had no gene match. In DNA, the CDR3 is TGTGCCAGCAGTTTGGTTAAGAGCGGGAGGAACTACGAGCAGTACTTC. Its protein product is CASSLVKSGRNYEQYF.

The V gene is TRBV27, the J gene TRBJ2-7; possibly TRBD2 for D (6 bases). Germline CDR1 reads MNHEY; CDR2 reads SMNVEV (reference sequence). V dropped 1 base and J dropped 5 bases, with 12 bases sitting between them. The CDR3 is 14 residues long. The CDR3 DNA follows: TGTGCCAGCAGTTTATGGGGGAGGAACGACGAGCAGTACTTC. Protein sequence: CASSLWGRNDEQYF.

The chain combines TRBV28 with TRBJ1-2; no definite D call. CDR1 and CDR2 from the germline V gene are MDHEN and SYDVKM. Trimming removed 2 bases from V and 4 bases from J, with 14 bases in between. The CDR3 has 15 residues. The CDR3 is CASSLGGRASYGYTF. The CDR3 DNA sequence: TGTGCCAGCAGTTTAGGCGGGCGGGCATCCTATGGCTACACCTTC.

The V call is TRBV7-3, the J call TRBJ2-2, with no clear D. Germline assignment: CDR1 SGHTA and CDR2 FQGTGA. The CDR3 length is 16 residues. V lost 2 bases and J lost 4, with 14 bases in between. The CDR3 DNA reads as TGTGCCAGCAGCTTACAGCCCAACCTCCTCACCGGGGAGCTGTTTTTT. This translates into CASSLQPNLLTGELFF.

This clone appeared once. This chain uses TRBV28 with TRBJ1-4, with D possibly being TRBD1 (6 bases). The CDR3 contains 15 residues. Germline CDR1 reads MDHEN; CDR2 reads SYDVKM. V lost 6 bases to trimming and J lost 3 bases, with 14 bases between them. Here the CDR3 DNA reads TGTGCCAGCAGCCCTACAGGGAAGCCTAATGAAAAACTGTTTTTT. This translates into CASSPTGKPNEKLFF.

The chain combines TRBV5-4 with TRBJ1-2; 10 nucleotides match TRBD1. Germline trimming cut 4 bases from V and 2 bases from J; bases unmatched to any gene: 2. Germline V gives CDR1 SGHNT, CDR2 YYREEE (reference sequence). The CDR3 has 14 residues. The CDR3 DNA sequence: TGTGCCAGCAGCGTGGACAGGGGGAACTATGGCTACACCTTC. This sequence encodes CASSVDRGNYGYTF.

The J gene is TRBJ1-5, the V gene TRBV6-5; D remains unclear. CDR1 is MNHEY, CDR2 SVGAGI, per germline. The V end lost 6 bases, the J end lost 2 bases, and 8 bases lay between the germline ends. There are 13 residues in the CDR3. CDR3 protein: CASRRERNQPQHF. For the CDR3, the DNA is TGTGCCAGCAGACGGGAGCGCAATCAGCCCCAGCATTTT.

The chain has TRBV19 and TRBJ2-2, with 9 bases fitting TRBD2. The J segment lost 4 bases and the V segment lost 5 bases, leaving 5 bases of the junction unmatched. The CDR3 covers 15 residues. CDR1 LNHDA and CDR2 SQIVND come from the germline V gene (reference sequence). The CDR3, as DNA: TGTGCCAGTAGTTTATGGACTAGCGTCACCGGGGAGCTGTTTTTT. Encoded protein: CASSLWTSVTGELFF.

The chain couples TRBV4-2 to TRBJ2-7, with 8 positions matching TRBD1. V shed 4 bases and J 5 bases; nucleotides not matched to a gene: 4. Looked up from germline, CDR1 is LGHNA and CDR2 is YNFKEQ. The CDR3 extends over 13 amino acids. CDR3 sequence reads: CASSLQGADEQYF. The DNA of the CDR3 is TGTGCCAGCAGCCTTCAGGGGGCCGACGAGCAGTACTTC.

V and J are TRBV28 and TRBJ2-1, with 10 bases identical to TRBD2. Germline CDR1 MDHEN, CDR2 SYDVKM. CDR3 length equals 14 residues. The junction had 10 bases not matched to a gene; V was cut back by 7 bases and J by 10 bases. This CDR3 is CASKALAGPGEQFF. The CDR3 DNA reads as TGTGCCAGCAAAGCACTAGCGGGGCCGGGGGAGCAGTTCTTC. Drawing the rest from reference TRBV28 and TRBJ2-1, the complete variable domain is DVKVTQSSRYLVKRTGEKVFLECVQDMDHENMFWYRQDPGLGLRLIYFSYDVKMKEKGDIPEGYSVSREKKERFSLILESASTNQTSMYLCASKALAGPGEQFFGPGTRLTVL.

This chain joins TRBV28 and TRBJ1-4; D is unresolved. The CDR3 totals 13 residues. Germline V lookup: CDR1 MDHEN, CDR2 SYDVKM. CDR3 region: CDTRTAANEKLFF. In nucleotides, the CDR3 is TGTGATACCAGAACGGCAGCTAATGAAAAACTGTTTTTT. The full variable domain, with the rest looked up from reference TRBV28 and TRBJ1-4, is DVKVTQSSRYLVKRTGEKVFLECVQDMDHENMFWYRQDPGLGLRLIYFSYDVKMKEKGDIPEGYSVSREKKERFSLILESASTNQTSMYLCDTRTAANEKLFFGSGTQLSVL.

The chain uses TRBV6-5 and TRBJ2-1; TRBD2 matches at 11 bases. V dropped 0 bases and J dropped 8; count of bases not matched to a gene: 6. This CDR3 spans 16 amino acids. The germline CDR1 and CDR2 sequences are MNHEY and SVGAGI. CDR3 in amino acids: CASSYSKLAGVDEQFF. CDR3 nucleotides: TGTGCCAGCAGTTACTCGAAACTAGCGGGAGTGGATGAGCAGTTCTTC.

The J gene is TRBJ2-7, the V gene TRBV19; 10 nucleotides agree with TRBD1. Germline V gene data show CDR1 as LNHDA and CDR2 as SQIVND (reference sequence). The junction had 9 bases not matched to a gene; V was cut back by 7 bases and J by 6 bases. The CDR3 has 14 residues. CDR3 DNA: TGTGCCAGTACCGGGACAGGGGTAGCTGCCGAGCAGTACTTC. It yields the protein CASTGTGVAAEQYF.

The DNA for the CDR3 is TGTGCCAGCAGTTTAAACCCCCTCCAGGAGAGAGCCCAGCATTTT. This sequence encodes CASSLNPLQERAQHF. The chain combines TRBV28 with TRBJ1-5; D not resolved. Germline V gene data show CDR1 as MDHEN and CDR2 as SYDVKM. V lost 2 bases, J lost 11 bases, and 19 bases lay in between. This CDR3 comprises 15 residues.

V is TRBV19 and J is TRBJ2-2; 9 nucleotides line up with TRBD1. CDR1 is LNHDA, CDR2 SQIVND, per germline (reference sequence). This CDR3 contains 15 residues. V lost 4 bases and J lost 1; bases outside the gene matches: 1. In DNA, the CDR3 is TGTGCCAGTAGTACGGGACAGGGGAACACCGGGGAGCTGTTTTTT. Encoded protein: CASSTGQGNTGELFF.

The genes are TRBV3-1 (or the pseudogene TRBV3-2) and TRBJ1-1, with a weak D call TRBD1 (6 bases). V gave up 4 bases and J gave up 2 bases, with 11 bases separating them. Germline CDR1 and CDR2: LGHDT and YNNKEL (reference sequence). The CDR3 is 14 residues long. In DNA, the CDR3 is TGTGCCAGCAGCCTTGGACAGACCAACACTGAAGCTTTCTTT. This encodes CASSLGQTNTEAFF.

The chain links TRBV30 to TRBJ2-7, with no clear D. Trimming shortened V by 5 bases and J by 0 bases, and 5 bases separated the two germline ends. Germline-derived CDR1 and CDR2 are GTSNPN and SVGIG (reference sequence). The CDR3 has 11 amino acids. This chain's CDR3 is CAWQDSYEQYF. DNA of the CDR3: TGTGCCTGGCAGGACTCCTACGAGCAGTACTTC.